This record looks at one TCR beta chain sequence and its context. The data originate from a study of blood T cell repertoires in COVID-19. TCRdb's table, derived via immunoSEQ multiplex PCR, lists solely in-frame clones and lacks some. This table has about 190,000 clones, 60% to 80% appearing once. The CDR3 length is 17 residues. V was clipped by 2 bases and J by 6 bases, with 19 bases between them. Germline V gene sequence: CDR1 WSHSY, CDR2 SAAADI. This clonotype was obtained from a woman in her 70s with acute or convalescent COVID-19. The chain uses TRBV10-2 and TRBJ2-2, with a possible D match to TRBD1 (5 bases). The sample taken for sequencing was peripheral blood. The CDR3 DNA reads TGCGCCAGCAGTGAGAGCAGGGTCGGGCGAAATGCCGGGGAGCTGTTTTTT. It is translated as CASSESRVGRNAGELFF.